This T cell receptor beta chain is drawn from a study of identical twins. Concerning this clonotype: Its antigen is unknown.

Study-wide results and limits: Excess low generation probability was seen in twin-shared out-of-frame alpha sequences.

Template switching created a universal primer site, and the cDNA included unique molecular identifiers. TCRdb fed the 5' RACE reads into MiXCR, producing one record per CDR3 protein. This sample has about 790,000 distinct CDR3 sequences; 18% occur once, and the top ten carry around 13%. The CDR3 is made up of 12 amino acids. V was trimmed by 6 bases and J by 8 bases, leaving 14 bases between them. The germline gives CDR1 DFQATT, CDR2 SNEGSKA (reference sequence). Separately, the same data were catalogued under a study of T cells expressing NK-cell markers. That paper states: Each of 6 or 7 donors carried dominant NKG2C+ clonotypes accounting for roughly 1.0-7.5% of CD8+ T cells. Topping the CD3+CD56-NKG2C+ fraction as well were these clonotypes, in a few donors.

Specimen: PBMCs. The chain employs TRBV20-1 and TRBJ1-5, with D possibly TRBD1 on 5 matching bases. The TCR was taken from a woman aged 18-29 years in good health. CDR3: CSATLGGEPQHF. In nucleotides, the CDR3 is TGCAGTGCAACGCTTGGGGGGGAGCCCCAGCATTTT.